Here is one T cell receptor (beta chain) with its context. Participant-reported clinical history was the basis for cohort assignment. The V and J ends lost 5 bases and 4 bases, in that order; junction bases with no gene match: 9. This CDR3 has 15 residues. CDR1 is SGHTA and CDR2 is FQGTGA in the germline V gene. The data derive from a study of blood T cell repertoires in COVID-19. The method was immunoSEQ multiplex PCR; TCRdb's version includes in-frame clones alone and lacks a portion of them. The table records approximately 250,000 clones, approximately 90% of them present only once. This TCR came from a man aged 40-50 years who had been exposed to COVID-19. The chain combines TRBV7-3 with TRBJ2-3, with 7 bases that match TRBD2. Sequenced: PBMCs or T cells enriched from blood (not recorded which). CDR3: CASSPSGTGSDTQYF. The CDR3 region has the DNA TGTGCCAGCAGCCCCAGCGGGACCGGCTCAGATACGCAGTATTTT.